The rows below give T cell receptor beta chains drawn from one sample of a study of T-cell reconstitution after alpha-beta-depleted transplantation in children. TCRdb passed the PCR reads through MiXCR, listing each CDR3 protein once. This sample has more than 85,000 distinct CDR3 sequences, with about 9.3% found just once. The sample was PBMCs from the stem cell graft donor, taken from the stem cell graft. These receptors came from a human donor who donated a stem cell graft to a child with acute lymphoblastic leukemia. Each CDR3 is given with its conserved first and last residue. Each record gives: clone size, V gene, D gene, J gene, CDR3 DNA, CDR3 protein. A D gene is named only where the DNA matches it firmly. The size entry is marked missing in some rows and otherwise reads once, few, many or a size class.

abundance: many; v_gene: TRBV5-1; d_gene: NA; j_gene: TRBJ2-1; CDR3nt: TGCGCCAGCAGCTTGGATCGGGGAAGCTCCTACAATGAGCAGTTCTTC; CDR3aa: CASSLDRGSSYNEQFF
abundance: many; v_gene: TRBV10-2; d_gene: NA; j_gene: TRBJ2-2; CDR3nt: TGCGCCAGCAGTGAGTCAGGACGGGGGACCGGGGAGCTGTTTTTT; CDR3aa: CASSESGRGTGELFF
abundance: NA; v_gene: TRBV19; d_gene: TRBD1; j_gene: TRBJ2-7; CDR3nt: TGTGCCAGTACCAACAGGGGGCTCTACGAGCAGTACTTC; CDR3aa: CASTNRGLYEQYF
abundance: many; v_gene: TRBV20-1; d_gene: NA; j_gene: TRBJ2-7; CDR3nt: TGCAGTGCTAGAGAGCCTGGGAGGGAGCAGTACTTC; CDR3aa: CSAREPGREQYF
abundance: many; v_gene: TRBV19; d_gene: NA; j_gene: TRBJ1-5; CDR3nt: TGTGCCAGTAGCCCTAGGAGGGGCGGCGGCAATCAGCCCCAGCATTTT; CDR3aa: CASSPRRGGGNQPQHF
abundance: many; v_gene: TRBV6-6; d_gene: TRBD1; j_gene: TRBJ2-3; CDR3nt: TGTGCCAGCAGTCGGGACCGGGACAGATATTTT; CDR3aa: CASSRDRDRYF
abundance: many; v_gene: TRBV10-3; d_gene: NA; j_gene: TRBJ1-5; CDR3nt: TGTGCCATCGGGCAGGACCAGGGTCAGCCCCAGCATTTT; CDR3aa: CAIGQDQGQPQHF
abundance: many; v_gene: TRBV20-1; d_gene: NA; j_gene: TRBJ2-7; CDR3nt: TGCAGTGCTAGCAGGGTCCTCGAGCAGTACTTC; CDR3aa: CSASRVLEQYF
abundance: many; v_gene: TRBV18; d_gene: NA; j_gene: TRBJ2-2; CDR3nt: TGTGCCAGCTCCGTACGGGGGACAGCGAACACCGGGGAGCTGTTTTTT; CDR3aa: CASSVRGTANTGELFF
abundance: many; v_gene: TRBV27; d_gene: NA; j_gene: TRBJ2-1; CDR3nt: TGTGCCAGCAGTTTGCCCCGGGGCAGGATCAATTACAATGAGCAGTTCTTC; CDR3aa: CASSLPRGRINYNEQFF
abundance: many; v_gene: TRBV7-2; d_gene: NA; j_gene: TRBJ2-3; CDR3nt: TGTGCCAGCAGCAAATTCCGGGACACAGATACGCAGTATTTT; CDR3aa: CASSKFRDTDTQYF
abundance: many; v_gene: TRBV11-2; d_gene: TRBD1; j_gene: TRBJ2-5; CDR3nt: TGTGCCAGCAGCGCGGGACAGGGAATCGAGACCCAGTACTTC; CDR3aa: CASSAGQGIETQYF
abundance: many; v_gene: TRBV12-3/TRBV12-4; d_gene: TRBD1; j_gene: TRBJ2-3; CDR3nt: TGTGCCAGCAGTTTGCGACAGGGACCAGATACGCAGTATTTT; CDR3aa: CASSLRQGPDTQYF
abundance: many; v_gene: TRBV14; d_gene: TRBD1; j_gene: TRBJ2-7; CDR3nt: TGTGCCAGCAGCCCTGTACGGGACAGGGCTCAAGAGCAGTACTTC; CDR3aa: CASSPVRDRAQEQYF
abundance: many; v_gene: TRBV15; d_gene: NA; j_gene: TRBJ2-3; CDR3nt: TGTGCCACCAGCAGAGATCGGGGCAGGGGAAATACGCAGTATTTT; CDR3aa: CATSRDRGRGNTQYF
abundance: many; v_gene: TRBV20-1; d_gene: NA; j_gene: TRBJ1-5; CDR3nt: TGCAGTGCTAGGAGACAGGTCGATCAGCCCCAGCATTTT; CDR3aa: CSARRQVDQPQHF
abundance: many; v_gene: TRBV5-1; d_gene: TRBD1; j_gene: TRBJ2-7; CDR3nt: TGCGCCAGCAGCTTAGGCTTACAGGGGCCGAGCTCCTACGAGCAGTACTTC; CDR3aa: CASSLGLQGPSSYEQYF
abundance: many; v_gene: TRBV25-1; d_gene: NA; j_gene: TRBJ2-3; CDR3nt: TGTGCCAGCAGGCCCCGGCGGCCCCAGCCCGATACGCAGTATTTT; CDR3aa: CASRPRRPQPDTQYF
abundance: many; v_gene: TRBV18; d_gene: TRBD1; j_gene: TRBJ2-2; CDR3nt: TGTGCCAGCTCCCTGGGACAGGGGGCCGGGACGAGGAACACCGGGGAGCTGTTTTTT; CDR3aa: CASSLGQGAGTRNTGELFF
abundance: many; v_gene: TRBV7-2; d_gene: NA; j_gene: TRBJ1-1; CDR3nt: TGTGCCAGCAGCTTAAGGGGGAGCACTGAAGCTTTCTTT; CDR3aa: CASSLRGSTEAFF
abundance: NA; v_gene: TRBV28; d_gene: NA; j_gene: TRBJ2-2; CDR3nt: TGTGCCAGCAGTTTATCCCCCCTCGACAGTAACACCGGGGAGCTGTTTTTT; CDR3aa: CASSLSPLDSNTGELFF
abundance: many; v_gene: TRBV11-2; d_gene: NA; j_gene: TRBJ2-5; CDR3nt: TGTGCCAGCAGCCCACAGGCTAAGTACCAAGAGACCCAGTACTTC; CDR3aa: CASSPQAKYQETQYF
abundance: many; v_gene: TRBV20-1; d_gene: NA; j_gene: TRBJ2-5; CDR3nt: TGCAGTGCTAGAGATTATCAGGGGCTGAGAGGAGAGACCCAGTACTTC; CDR3aa: CSARDYQGLRGETQYF
abundance: many; v_gene: TRBV5-1; d_gene: TRBD1; j_gene: TRBJ1-2; CDR3nt: TGCGCCAGCAGCTGGGGACAGGGGGCGCTGGTCTATGGCTACACCTTC; CDR3aa: CASSWGQGALVYGYTF
abundance: many; v_gene: TRBV20-1; d_gene: TRBD2; j_gene: TRBJ2-5; CDR3nt: TGCAGTGCTAGAGATTTTGGACTAGCACAAGAGACCCAGTACTTC; CDR3aa: CSARDFGLAQETQYF
abundance: many; v_gene: TRBV5-1; d_gene: TRBD1; j_gene: TRBJ1-2; CDR3nt: TGCGCCAGCAGCTTGCCGACGGGGACCACGGGACAGGGGAACGGTGGCTACACCTTC; CDR3aa: CASSLPTGTTGQGNGGYTF
abundance: many; v_gene: TRBV2; d_gene: NA; j_gene: TRBJ1-6; CDR3nt: TGTGCCAGTTGTCCGCGGGCTGAGAATAATTCACCCCTCCACTTT; CDR3aa: CASCPRAENNSPLHF
abundance: many; v_gene: TRBV9; d_gene: NA; j_gene: TRBJ1-1; CDR3nt: TGTGCCAGCAGCTTACAGGGAAATGAAGCTTTCTTT; CDR3aa: CASSLQGNEAFF
abundance: many; v_gene: TRBV29-1; d_gene: NA; j_gene: TRBJ1-1; CDR3nt: TGCAGCGTCAAGGGCCTCAGACCGGGCACTGAAGCTTTCTTT; CDR3aa: CSVKGLRPGTEAFF
abundance: many; v_gene: TRBV28; d_gene: NA; j_gene: TRBJ1-1; CDR3nt: TGTGCCAGCAGTCCCCCGGCAAGGAGGACTGAAGCTTTCTTT; CDR3aa: CASSPPARRTEAFF
abundance: many; v_gene: TRBV12-3/TRBV12-4; d_gene: NA; j_gene: TRBJ2-7; CDR3nt: TGTGCCAGCAGTTTAGGACAGATGAACTACGAGCAGTACTTC; CDR3aa: CASSLGQMNYEQYF
abundance: many; v_gene: TRBV4-3; d_gene: NA; j_gene: TRBJ2-7; CDR3nt: TGCGCCAGCAGCCAGGATCGGGGGTGGGAGCAGTACTTC; CDR3aa: CASSQDRGWEQYF
abundance: many; v_gene: TRBV24-1; d_gene: NA; j_gene: TRBJ2-7; CDR3nt: TGTGCCACCAGTGGGTTGGGCTACGAGCAGTACTTC; CDR3aa: CATSGLGYEQYF
abundance: many; v_gene: TRBV7-9; d_gene: NA; j_gene: TRBJ1-1; CDR3nt: TGTGCCAGTGTCTCATCTGGCACTGAAGCTTTCTTT; CDR3aa: CASVSSGTEAFF
abundance: many; v_gene: TRBV27; d_gene: NA; j_gene: TRBJ2-1; CDR3nt: TGTGCCAGCAGTTTGCTGGGAACTGAGCAGTTCTTC; CDR3aa: CASSLLGTEQFF
abundance: many; v_gene: TRBV5-1; d_gene: TRBD1; j_gene: TRBJ1-2; CDR3nt: TGCGCCAGTAAAGACGGACAGGGGGATCTCGGCTATGGCTACACCTTC; CDR3aa: CASKDGQGDLGYGYTF
abundance: many; v_gene: TRBV28; d_gene: NA; j_gene: TRBJ1-5; CDR3nt: TGTGCCAGCACAGTTTGGGTAGGGGATCAGCCCCAGCATTTT; CDR3aa: CASTVWVGDQPQHF
abundance: many; v_gene: TRBV5-1; d_gene: TRBD2; j_gene: TRBJ2-5; CDR3nt: TGCGCCAGCAGCTTGGAACCCGGGACTAGGAGAGAGACCCAGTACTTC; CDR3aa: CASSLEPGTRRETQYF
abundance: many; v_gene: TRBV28; d_gene: TRBD1; j_gene: TRBJ2-7; CDR3nt: TGTGCCAGCAGGCCGACAGGGGAGGCCTCCTACGAGCAGTACTTC; CDR3aa: CASRPTGEASYEQYF